The entry below gives a single TCR beta chain sequence along with its context. Naive CD8 isolation took CD45RO-negative cells positively selected for CCR7 and excluded terminally differentiated effector memory CD45RA+ cells. This specimen comes from a study of shared clonotypes between healthy human individuals. The method was immunoSEQ multiplex PCR; TCRdb's version includes in-frame clones alone and lacks a portion of them. This sample carries 700,000 to 950,000 clones, about 96% of them seen once, and the ten largest clones take around 0.21%. The length of the CDR3 is 16 residues. After removal of 0 bases from V and 4 bases from J, the junction contained 6 bases not matched to a gene. The germline CDR1 and CDR2 sequences are SGHRS and YFSETQ.

This TCR was sampled from a young man in good health. The chain employs TRBV5-1 and TRBJ2-3, with 9 bases aligning to TRBD1. What was sequenced was naive CD8+ T cells sorted from blood. The DNA of the CDR3 is TGCGCCAGCAGCTTGGGGGACAGGGACGCCTCAGATACGCAGTATTTT. Its translation: CASSLGDRDASDTQYF.